These 20 T cell receptor beta chains were sequenced from one sample in a study of blood T cell repertoires in COVID-19. Produced via immunoSEQ multiplex PCR; TCRdb's table is partial and in-frame only. This sample carries roughly 240,000 clones, approximately 85% of them seen once, and the ten largest clones take roughly 4.6%. The sample comprised peripheral blood. These TCRs come from a man between 50 and 59 years old with COVID-19, enrolled during active disease.

This chain connects TRBV2 to TRBJ2-2, with D possibly matching TRBD2 (6 bases). The V gene lost 5 bases and the J gene lost 0 bases, with 10 bases spanning the gap. This CDR3 spans 15 amino acids. Germline-derived CDR1 and CDR2 are SNHLY and FYNNEI. CDR3 residues: CASSPTRANTGELFF. The CDR3 DNA follows: TGTGCCAGCAGTCCGACTAGGGCGAACACCGGGGAGCTGTTTTTT.

The rearrangement joins TRBV2 to TRBJ2-3; D uncertain. CDR3 length: 12 residues. Germline V CDR1 and CDR2: SNHLY, FYNNEI. Trimming removed 7 bases at V and 6 bases at J, with 11 bases between. CDR3 bases: TGTGCCAGCACCCGGTTGGTCGATACGCAGTATTTT. This gives the protein CASTRLVDTQYF.

The chain combines TRBV2 with TRBJ2-3; TRBD2 aligns across 10 bases. This CDR3 is 16 amino acids long. Germline trimming cut 3 bases from V and 4 bases from J; bases unmatched to any gene: 7. Germline CDR1 is SNHLY and CDR2 is FYNNEI. CDR3 region: CASSDFPSGGSDTQYF. DNA for the CDR3: TGTGCCAGCAGTGATTTCCCTAGCGGGGGCTCAGATACGCAGTATTTT. Together with reference TRBV2 and TRBJ2-3, the CDR3 gives the full variable domain: EPEVTQTPSHQVTQMGQEVILRCVPISNHLYFYWYRQILGQKVEFLVSFYNNEISEKSEIFDDQFSVERPDGSNFTLKIRSTKLEDSAMYFCASSDFPSGGSDTQYFGPGTRLTVL.

CDR3 sequence reads: CASQNLPGQGNTDTQYF. The CDR3 DNA is TGCGCCAGCCAGAACCTCCCGGGACAGGGAAACACAGATACGCAGTATTTT. V usage is TRBV5-1 and J usage is TRBJ2-3, with TRBD1 matching over 9 bases. V was pared by 7 bases and J by 2 bases, with 14 bases of the junction left unmatched. The V gene's germline CDR1 is SGHRS and CDR2 YFSETQ. The CDR3 is 17 residues long.

The chain uses TRBV4-1 and TRBJ1-2; no clear D gene. The V gene's germline CDR1 is MGHRA and CDR2 YSYEKL. The CDR3 contains 16 residues. Trimming took 4 bases from V and 1 from J, leaving 16 bases between them. The CDR3 DNA reads TGCGCCAGCAGCCCCTCGCCGGGTTCCCTTAACTATGGCTACACCTTC. It translates to CASSPSPGSLNYGYTF.

This rearrangement joins TRBV6-5 to TRBJ1-1; D is possibly TRBD1 (5 bases). With 7 bases removed from V and 1 base from J, the gap between germline ends came to 13 bases. CDR1 is MNHEY, CDR2 SVGAGI, per germline. The CDR3 has 14 residues. As DNA, the CDR3 is TGTGCCAGCATCGTCGCGGGGGAGAACACTGAAGCTTTCTTT. Protein: CASIVAGENTEAFF.

This clone appeared a few times. V usage is TRBV19 and J usage is TRBJ2-1, with D maybe TRBD2 (6 bases). There are 13 residues in the CDR3. The germline V gene has CDR1 LNHDA and CDR2 SQIVND (reference sequence). The V end lost 4 bases, the J end lost 5 bases, and 9 bases lay between the germline ends. The CDR3 DNA reads as TGTGCCAGTAGTAGGGGAGGACACAATGAGCAGTTCTTC. Translating it yields CASSRGGHNEQFF.

The chain has TRBV5-4 and TRBJ2-3; tentatively, D is TRBD2 (6 bases). CDR3 size: 15 residues. Per germline, CDR1 SGHNT and CDR2 YYREEE (reference sequence). V lost 0 bases to trimming and J lost 2 bases, with 10 bases between them. The CDR3 DNA is TGTGCCAGCAGCTTGGGGGGGGAGCTCACAGATACGCAGTATTTT. It is translated as CASSLGGELTDTQYF.

This chain uses TRBV18 with TRBJ2-7; 9 bases fit TRBD1. The CDR3 runs 16 residues. Germline values: CDR1 KGHSH, CDR2 LQKENI. V was pared by 3 bases and J by 2 bases, with 8 bases of the junction left unmatched. Written as DNA, the CDR3 is TGTGCCAGCTCACCCATGACAGGGGGGCTCCCCTACGAGCAGTACTTC. Residues: CASSPMTGGLPYEQYF.

V and J are TRBV20-1 and TRBJ2-1; TRBD2 agrees at 12 bases. CDR1 is DFQATT and CDR2 is SNEGSKA in the germline V gene (reference sequence). V was clipped by 3 bases and J by 5 bases; unmatched bases: 5. This CDR3 contains 15 residues. The CDR3 is CSASPLAGGHNEQFF. The CDR3 DNA follows: TGCAGTGCTAGTCCCCTAGCGGGGGGGCACAATGAGCAGTTCTTC.

The chain recombines TRBV5-4 with TRBJ2-7; D uncertain. This CDR3 is 13 amino acids long. V was cut by 4 bases and J by 4 bases, with 12 bases left in between. CDR1 is SGHNT, CDR2 YYREEE, per germline (reference sequence). The CDR3 coding sequence is TGTGCCAGCAGCCCATCCGACTCGTACGAGCAGTACTTC. The encoded protein is CASSPSDSYEQYF.

This chain connects TRBV5-5 to TRBJ2-3; 8 positions agree with TRBD2. CDR3 length: 15 amino acids. Trimming at V came to 5 bases and at J to 5 bases, leaving 10 bases not matched to a gene. Germline V gene data show CDR1 as SGHKS and CDR2 as YYEKEE (reference sequence). CDR3 loop: CASSASGGQGDTQYF. As DNA, the CDR3 is TGTGCCAGCAGTGCAAGCGGGGGCCAAGGAGATACGCAGTATTTT.

This clone was counted once. V is TRBV11-2 and J is TRBJ2-5; D is perhaps TRBD1 (5 bases). Trimming took off 2 bases at V and 2 bases at J, with 6 bases between the two ends. CDR3 size: 13 residues. Looked up from germline, CDR1 is SGHAT and CDR2 is FQNNGV. CDR3 coding DNA: TGTGCCAGCAGCTTATGGACACAAGAGACCCAGTACTTC. The encoded protein is CASSLWTQETQYF. Filled out from reference TRBV11-2 and TRBJ2-5, the complete variable domain reads EAGVAQSPRYKIIEKRQSVAFWCNPISGHATLYWYQQILGQGPKLLIQFQNNGVVDDSQLPKDRFSAERLKGVDSTLKIQPAKLEDSAVYLCASSLWTQETQYFGPGTRLLVL.

The chain carries TRBV7-8 and TRBJ2-5; D may be TRBD1 (5 bases). The germline CDR1 and CDR2 sequences are SGHVS and FQNEAQ. The CDR3 length is 14 residues. V shed 2 bases and J shed 5 bases, with 12 bases lying between them. The CDR3 is CASSLMAGSETQYF. The CDR3 nucleotides read TGTGCCAGCAGCTTAATGGCAGGGTCCGAGACCCAGTACTTC.

V and J are TRBV9 and TRBJ2-1, with TRBD1 as a possible D gene (6 bases). The V and J ends lost 0 bases and 6 bases respectively, with 13 bases between them. There are 15 residues in the CDR3. CDR1 and CDR2 (germline): SGDLS, YYNGEE. CDR3: CASSVGFQGINEQFF. CDR3 nucleotides: TGTGCCAGCAGCGTAGGTTTTCAGGGGATCAATGAGCAGTTCTTC.

The gene calls are TRBV7-2 and TRBJ2-3; D is uncertain. Trimming took off 0 bases at V and 6 bases at J, with 13 bases between the two ends. The CDR3 runs 15 residues. CDR1 and CDR2 (germline): SGHTA, FQGNSA. CDR3 protein: CASSLALLRADTQYF. The CDR3 bases are TGTGCCAGCAGCTTAGCCCTGCTAAGAGCGGATACGCAGTATTTT.

The CDR3 DNA reads as TGTGCCAGCAGCCAAGAGCGGGGTTTGAACAATGAGCAGTTCTTC. Encoded protein: CASSQERGLNNEQFF. The rearrangement joins TRBV4-2 to TRBJ2-1, with D tentatively TRBD2 (6 bases). Trimming cost V 0 bases and J 5 bases, with 11 bases left between them. This CDR3 has 15 residues. Germline loops: CDR1 LGHNA, CDR2 YNFKEQ.

The V gene is TRBV27, the J gene TRBJ2-2; 9 bases line up with TRBD1. V dropped 6 bases and J dropped 6; count of bases not matched to a gene: 11. CDR1 and CDR2 from the germline V gene are MNHEY and SMNVEV (reference sequence). There are 16 residues in the CDR3. CDR3 region: CASRPRGQGRPGELFF. In nucleotides, the CDR3 is TGTGCCAGCAGACCACGGGGACAGGGTCGTCCCGGGGAGCTGTTTTTT.

The chain recombines TRBV7-8 with TRBJ2-1; D gene unclear. The CDR3 has 18 amino acids. Per germline, CDR1 SGHVS and CDR2 FQNEAQ. Trimming removed 2 bases at V and 0 bases at J, with 17 bases between. In nucleotides, the CDR3 is TGTGCCAGCAGCTTACCACCATACCTAGTCTCCTCCTACAATGAGCAGTTCTTC. Its protein product is CASSLPPYLVSSYNEQFF.

This sequence joins TRBV11-1 and TRBJ1-1; 7 nucleotides match TRBD1. The CDR3 loop spans 13 amino acids. V gave up 5 bases and J gave up 5 bases; unmatched junction bases: 5. Germline-derived CDR1 and CDR2 are SGHAT and FQDESV (reference sequence). The CDR3 DNA is TGTGCCAGCAGCGCGACAGGGTTGACTGAAGCTTTCTTT. Its protein product is CASSATGLTEAFF.